In this sample, the clone carrying this T cell receptor beta chain turned up once. The sample originates from a study of CXCR4 blockade with PD-1 therapy in pancreatic cancer. Produced via immunoSEQ multiplex PCR; TCRdb's table is partial and in-frame only. The data contain roughly 2,600 clones, approximately 45% of them singletons. Germline loops: CDR1 LNHDA, CDR2 SQIVND (reference sequence). V lost 7 bases and J lost 2, with 13 bases in between. The CDR3 has 14 residues. Sequenced material: tumor tissue. The clonotype was recovered from a human donor with pancreatic ductal adenocarcinoma. The chain joins TRBV19 to TRBJ2-3; perhaps D is TRBD1 or TRBD2 (5 bases each). As DNA, the CDR3 is TGTGCCAGTAAAACCGGGACCCACACAGATACGCAGTATTTT. Translated: CASKTGTHTDTQYF.